This section outlines one T cell receptor (beta chain) sequence together with its context. What it binds is not known. The sample belongs to a study of lymphopenia after photon versus proton radiotherapy. Libraries were prepared by immunoSEQ multiplex PCR; TCRdb keeps only in-frame clonotypes and omits some of them. The data contain around 70,000 clones, just over 90% of them seen just once; the ten biggest clones take up approximately 2.9%. Study results and caveats: After the lymphocyte nadir, photon-treated repertoires showed oligoclonal expansion, especially of CD8+ Temra cells. Proton therapy kept repertoires fairly stable, unlike photons, which gained effector/memory cells.

The V end was cut by 0 bases, the J end by 0 bases, with 8 bases between. In germline, CDR1 is LGHNA, CDR2 YNFKEQ. The CDR3 sequence is 15 residues long. This TCR was sampled from a woman in her 70s with pancreatic cancer. The chain links TRBV4-2 to TRBJ1-2; D call uncertain. The material sequenced was peripheral blood, taken from a patient treated with photon-based radiotherapy. CDR3 sequence: CASSQEQSPNYGYTF. CDR3 in DNA: TGTGCCAGCAGCCAAGAACAGAGTCCTAACTATGGCTACACCTTC.